This TCR beta chain was recorded in a study of OX40 agonist ivuxolimab in advanced cancers. Looking at the study overall: Three dose-escalation patients had partial responses: one with hepatocellular carcinoma and two with cutaneous melanoma.

Notes on this clone: What it binds is unknown.

General study points: Clonal expansion from baseline to week 6 occurred in both CD4+ and CD8+ T cells.

Autoimmune disease history or systemic immunosuppression led to patients being barred. TCRdb's table, derived via immunoSEQ multiplex PCR, lists solely in-frame clones and lacks some. Found here are about 36,000 clones, about 70% of them singletons; the top ten hold under 20%. This sequence was found in an adult with an advanced solid tumor such as melanoma, head and neck, liver or kidney cancer. The starting material was CD4+ or CD8+ T cells sorted from blood, obtained in a trial of the OX40 agonist ivuxolimab.

In DNA, the CDR3 is TGCGCCAGCAGCCGGGACCCGGACTACGAGCAGTACTTC. Encoded protein: CASSRDPDYEQYF. The chain recombines TRBV5-1 with TRBJ2-7; D may correspond to TRBD1 or TRBD2 (5 bases each). The germline V and J ends were trimmed by 4 bases and 3 bases, with 11 bases remaining between them. Germline CDR1 is SGHRS and CDR2 is YFSETQ. The CDR3 totals 13 residues.